Listed here are 3 T cell receptor beta chains from one sample, sequenced in a study of blood T cell repertoires in COVID-19. Using immunoSEQ multiplex PCR, the repertoire was profiled, and TCRdb retains in-frame clones only, with some absent. The data contain under 400,000 clones, around nine tenths of them singletons. Sequencing was done on a sample of peripheral blood. Receptor source: a woman aged 60-75 years with COVID-19, enrolled during active disease.

The chain combines TRBV28 with TRBJ1-1, with 11 bases identical to TRBD1. Germline V gives CDR1 MDHEN, CDR2 SYDVKM. This CDR3 comprises 12 residues. The junction had 2 bases not matched to a gene; V was cut back by 3 bases and J by 11 bases. This chain's CDR3 is CASSLGTGGAFF. The CDR3 region has the DNA TGTGCCAGCAGTTTGGGGACAGGGGGTGCTTTCTTT.

This chain links TRBV2 with TRBJ2-5; 7 positions agree with TRBD2. J was trimmed by 2 bases and V by 2 bases; bases with no gene match: 8. This CDR3 spans 16 amino acids. Looked up from germline, CDR1 is SNHLY and CDR2 is FYNNEI. In DNA, the CDR3 is TGTGCCAGCAGTGAATCGGGGGGAACCTTACAAGAGACCCAGTACTTC. Protein product: CASSESGGTLQETQYF.

The chain links TRBV7-9 to TRBJ1-5, with TRBD1 as a possible D gene (5 bases). The CDR3 loop spans 15 amino acids. CDR1 and CDR2 (germline): SEHNR, FQNEAQ (reference sequence). Deletions cut 8 bases from V and 4 bases from J, with 18 bases between. DNA for the CDR3: TGTGCCAGCGGTGAAGTGGGGCCCGCAAATCAGCCCCAGCATTTT. It translates to CASGEVGPANQPQHF.